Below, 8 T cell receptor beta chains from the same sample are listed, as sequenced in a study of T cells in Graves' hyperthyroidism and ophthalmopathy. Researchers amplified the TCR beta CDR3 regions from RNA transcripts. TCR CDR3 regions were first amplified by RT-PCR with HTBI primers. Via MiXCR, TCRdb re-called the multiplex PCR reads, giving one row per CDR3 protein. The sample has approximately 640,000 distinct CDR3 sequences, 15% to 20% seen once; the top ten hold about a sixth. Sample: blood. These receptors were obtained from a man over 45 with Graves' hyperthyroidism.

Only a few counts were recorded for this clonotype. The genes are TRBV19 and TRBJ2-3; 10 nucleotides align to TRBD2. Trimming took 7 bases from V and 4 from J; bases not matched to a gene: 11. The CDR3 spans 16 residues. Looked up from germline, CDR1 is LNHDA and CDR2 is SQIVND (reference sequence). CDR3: CASTKGSGRAADTQYF. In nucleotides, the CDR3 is TGTGCCAGTACAAAAGGGAGCGGGAGGGCGGCAGATACGCAGTATTTT.

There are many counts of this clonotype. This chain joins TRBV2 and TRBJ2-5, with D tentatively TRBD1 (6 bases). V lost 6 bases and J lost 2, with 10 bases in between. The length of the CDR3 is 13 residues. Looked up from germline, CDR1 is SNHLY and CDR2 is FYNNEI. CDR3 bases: TGTGCCAGCAGAGTGGACAGACAAGAGACCCAGTACTTC. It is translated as CASRVDRQETQYF.

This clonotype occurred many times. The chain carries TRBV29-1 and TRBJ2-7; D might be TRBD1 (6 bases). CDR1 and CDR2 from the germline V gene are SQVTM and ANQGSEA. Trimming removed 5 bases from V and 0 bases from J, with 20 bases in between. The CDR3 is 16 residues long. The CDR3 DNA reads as TGCAGCGTTCGCGTGGGGCAGGGGATTTACTCCTACGAGCAGTACTTC. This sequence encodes CSVRVGQGIYSYEQYF.

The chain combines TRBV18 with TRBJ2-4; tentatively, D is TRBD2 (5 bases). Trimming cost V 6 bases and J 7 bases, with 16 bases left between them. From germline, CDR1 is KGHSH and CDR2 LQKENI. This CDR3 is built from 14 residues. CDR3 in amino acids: CASSKGVTGNIQYF. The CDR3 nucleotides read TGTGCCAGCTCTAAGGGTGTTACGGGGAACATTCAGTACTTC.

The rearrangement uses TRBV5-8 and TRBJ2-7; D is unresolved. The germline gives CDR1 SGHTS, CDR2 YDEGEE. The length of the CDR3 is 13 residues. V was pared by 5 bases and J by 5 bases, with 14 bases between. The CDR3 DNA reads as TGTGCCAGCAGGCCGGCTGGTAGGGACGAGCAGTACTTC. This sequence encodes CASRPAGRDEQYF.

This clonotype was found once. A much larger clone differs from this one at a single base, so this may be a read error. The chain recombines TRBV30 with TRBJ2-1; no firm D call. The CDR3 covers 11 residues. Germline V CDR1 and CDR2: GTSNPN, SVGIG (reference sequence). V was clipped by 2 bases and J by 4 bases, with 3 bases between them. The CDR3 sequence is CAWSLYNEQFF. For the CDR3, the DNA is TGTGCCTGGAGTCTGTACAATGAGCAGTTCTTC.

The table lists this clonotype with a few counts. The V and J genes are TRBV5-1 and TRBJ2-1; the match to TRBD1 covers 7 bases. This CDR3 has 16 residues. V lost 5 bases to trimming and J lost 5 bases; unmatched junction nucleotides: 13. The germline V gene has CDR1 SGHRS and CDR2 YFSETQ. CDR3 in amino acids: CASSFQGVAANNEQFF. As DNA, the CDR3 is TGCGCCAGCAGTTTCCAGGGGGTTGCAGCTAACAATGAGCAGTTCTTC. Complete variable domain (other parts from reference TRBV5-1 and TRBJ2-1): KAGVTQTPRYLIKTRGQQVTLSCSPISGHRSVSWYQQTPGQGLQFLFEYFSETQRNKGNFPGRFSGRQFSNSRSEMNVSTLELGDSALYLCASSFQGVAANNEQFFGPGTRLTVL.

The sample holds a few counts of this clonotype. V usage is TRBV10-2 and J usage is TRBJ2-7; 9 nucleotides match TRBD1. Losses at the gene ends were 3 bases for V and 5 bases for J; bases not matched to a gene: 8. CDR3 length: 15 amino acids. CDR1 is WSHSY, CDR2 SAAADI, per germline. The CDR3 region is CASSDRGTGIHEQYF. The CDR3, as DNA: TGCGCCAGCAGTGATCGGGGGACAGGGATACACGAGCAGTACTTC.